This T cell receptor beta chain was sequenced in a study of vaccination effects on CD4 cells after COVID-19. Study context: The cohort was immunized with two doses of either the BNT162b2 or mRNA-1273 vaccine. Study results and caveats: Late post-vaccination, clones induced by infection and those induced by vaccine underwent marked clonal contraction.

Turning to this clone: No antigen is known for it.

TCRdb keeps only in-frame clones here, not all; method: immunoSEQ multiplex PCR. Of about 41,000 clones detected, 77% appear once; the ten largest clones hold roughly 3.1%. Trimming left V 1 base short and J 8 bases short, with 12 bases between. The germline CDR1 and CDR2 sequences are SGHTS and YDEGEE. The CDR3 consists of 13 residues. Expansion with viral peptide pools was applied to antigen-specific CD4+ T cells by the ViraFEST assay prior to sequencing. After less than 11 days in culture, the CD4+ T cells were isolated. Among the vaccine recipients, none had a prior SARS-CoV-2 infection, and nucleocapsid antibodies were negative. Culturing of a few million PBMC per well took place with roughly 10 IU/ml IL-2 and around 10 ug/ml peptides. Cultures got half-medium changes with IL-2 on days 3 and 7.

Material: CD4+ T cells from PBMCs cultured with HCoV-NL63 spike peptides, obtained before COVID-19 vaccination. This sequence was found in a human donor who received a COVID-19 vaccine. The genes are TRBV5-8 and TRBJ1-2; no firm D call. The CDR3 is CASSLMTPGGYTF. The DNA of the CDR3 is TGTGCCAGCAGCTTGATGACTCCCGGCGGCTACACCTTC. The variable domain in full, with the rest retrieved from reference TRBV5-8 and TRBJ1-2, is EAGVTQSPTHLIKTRGQQATLRCSPISGHTSVYWYQQALGLGLQFLLWYDEGEERNRGNFPPRFSGRQFPNYSSELNVNALELEDSALYLCASSLMTPGGYTFGSGTRLTVV.